The 18 T cell receptor beta chains listed next were all sequenced from one sample in a study of OX40 agonist ivuxolimab in advanced cancers. Assay used: immunoSEQ multiplex PCR; TCRdb lists only in-frame clones, some missing. The table lists more than 60,000 clones, around 84% of them singletons. Sequenced material: CD4+ or CD8+ T cells sorted from blood, taken in a trial of the OX40 agonist ivuxolimab. The receptors derive from an adult with an advanced solid tumor such as melanoma, head and neck, liver or kidney cancer.

The chain has TRBV13 and TRBJ2-6, with 8 bases that match TRBD1. Germline CDR1 and CDR2: PRHDT and FYEKMQ (reference sequence). CDR3 size: 16 residues. The trim removed 4 bases at V and 1 base at J, leaving 3 bases unmatched. Here the CDR3 reads CASSWNRGSGANVLTF. The CDR3 DNA reads TGTGCCAGCAGCTGGAACAGGGGGTCTGGGGCCAACGTCCTGACTTTC.

The chain combines TRBV6-5 with TRBJ2-1, with 7 bases lining up with TRBD1. The V gene's germline CDR1 is MNHEY and CDR2 SVGAGI. The CDR3 runs to 13 residues. V dropped 6 bases and J dropped 7; count of bases not matched to a gene: 6. The CDR3 bases are TGTGCCAGCAGCTTGACAGGGTGGAATGAGCAGTTCTTC. It yields the protein CASSLTGWNEQFF.

This clone appeared a few times. The V call is TRBV28, the J call TRBJ2-5; the match to TRBD2 covers 8 bases. CDR3 length: 14 amino acids. Germline V gene lookup returns CDR1 MDHEN and CDR2 SYDVKM. Trimming at V came to 6 bases and at J to 3 bases, leaving 6 bases not matched to a gene. CDR3 bases: TGTGCCAGCAGAGAAGCGGGGGTAAAAGAGACCCAGTACTTC. Translating it yields CASREAGVKETQYF.

This clone turned up a few times. The V and J genes are TRBV28 and TRBJ2-2, with D perhaps TRBD1 or TRBD2 (5 bases each). The V gene's germline CDR1 is MDHEN and CDR2 SYDVKM. The CDR3 totals 14 residues. V was clipped by 10 bases and J by 1 base, with 13 bases between them. The CDR3 reads CATTGLKNTGELFF. For the CDR3, the DNA is TGTGCCACCACAGGACTGAAGAACACCGGGGAGCTGTTTTTT.

The V call is TRBV19, the J call TRBJ2-5, with 8 bases matching TRBD1. The assigned J gene may be wrong: the sequence end matches TRBJ2-7 better. The CDR3 covers 14 residues. Looked up from germline, CDR1 is LNHDA and CDR2 is SQIVND (reference sequence). CDR3 protein: CASSLRDRLYEQYF. CDR3 DNA: TGTGCCAGTAGTCTCCGGGACAGGCTCTACGAGCAGTACTTC.

This chain uses TRBV29-1 with TRBJ2-4; D ambiguous. The V gene's germline CDR1 is SQVTM and CDR2 ANQGSEA. The CDR3 has 11 amino acids. V shed 7 bases and J shed 8 bases, with 12 bases lying between them. The CDR3 sequence: CSGWTADIQYF. Here the CDR3 DNA reads TGCAGCGGATGGACGGCGGACATTCAGTACTTC.

The DNA of the CDR3 is TGCGCCAGCAGTGAGAACCAAGAGACCCAGTACTTC. This encodes CASSENQETQYF. The gene calls are TRBV10-1 and TRBJ2-5; no reliable D call. This CDR3 is 12 amino acids long. Trimming stripped 2 bases from V and 0 bases from J, with 1 base between. Germline CDR1 and CDR2: WNHNN and SYGVQD (reference sequence).

This clone was observed once. The rearrangement joins TRBV2 to TRBJ1-1; TRBD1 aligns across 10 bases. CDR1 and CDR2 from the germline V gene are SNHLY and FYNNEI. The ends lost 10 bases at V and 1 base at J; junction bases unmatched: 3. CDR3 length: 13 amino acids. The CDR3 bases are TGTGCCACCCGGACAGGGGGGAACACTGAAGCTTTCTTT. Its protein is CATRTGGNTEAFF.

The genes are TRBV19 and TRBJ2-5; 7 bases agree with TRBD2. Per the germline V gene, CDR1 is LNHDA and CDR2 is SQIVND (reference sequence). V lost 6 bases, J lost 2 bases, and 9 bases stayed unmatched. The CDR3 runs 15 residues. The CDR3 spells CASSVGRGMQETQYF. Written as DNA, the CDR3 is TGTGCCAGTAGCGTCGGGCGGGGGATGCAAGAGACCCAGTACTTC.

This chain links TRBV2 with TRBJ1-1; a weak D match, TRBD1 (5 bases). V dropped 5 bases and J dropped 10 bases, with 17 bases sitting between them. The length of the CDR3 is 13 residues. Germline CDR1 SNHLY, CDR2 FYNNEI. The CDR3 sequence is CASSKDLAGGAFF. The CDR3 DNA reads as TGTGCCAGCAGTAAAGACTTAGCCGGGGGAGCTTTCTTT.

This chain links TRBV6-6 with TRBJ1-5; D perhaps matches TRBD1 (6 bases). The CDR3 has 16 amino acids. Germline V lookup: CDR1 MNHNY, CDR2 SVGAGI (reference sequence). The germline V and J ends were trimmed by 6 bases and 2 bases, with 17 bases remaining between them. The CDR3 bases are TGTGCCAGCAGACCCCGGGACAAAGGGGGCAATCAGCCCCAGCATTTT. Its translation: CASRPRDKGGNQPQHF.

V is TRBV2 and J is TRBJ1-3; no clear D. This CDR3 region has 14 residues. Trimming cost V 8 bases and J 0 bases, with 11 bases left between them. Germline CDR1 is SNHLY and CDR2 is FYNNEI. In nucleotides, the CDR3 is TGTGCCAGCGCCCCGACATACTCTGGAAACACCATATATTTT. This sequence encodes CASAPTYSGNTIYF.

J is TRBJ2-5 and V is TRBV5-4, with 8 nucleotides matching TRBD1. V trimming: 0 bases; J trimming: 5 bases; junction bases outside the gene matches: 9. Germline CDR1 reads SGHNT; CDR2 reads YYREEE (reference sequence). This CDR3 contains 16 residues. The CDR3 DNA sequence: TGTGCCAGCAGCTTGGGGCCCAGGGGGCGCGAGGAGACCCAGTACTTC. It encodes CASSLGPRGREETQYF.

The chain carries TRBV19 and TRBJ2-1; D is possibly TRBD1 or TRBD2 (6 bases each). The CDR3 length is 15 residues. V shed 6 bases and J shed 2 bases, with 14 bases lying between them. The germline V gene encodes CDR1 LNHDA and CDR2 SQIVND (reference sequence). The CDR3 DNA reads as TGTGCCAGTAGATCCCCGGAGGGGGCCTACAATGAGCAGTTCTTC. Amino acid sequence: CASRSPEGAYNEQFF.

Regarding this clone: One end of the junction varies from germline; a read error may be responsible. This sequence joins TRBV27 and TRBJ2-2, with D perhaps TRBD1 (6 bases). Germline CDR1 is MNHEY and CDR2 is SMNVEV (reference sequence). The CDR3 spans 15 residues. The CDR3 DNA is TGTGCCGGCAGAACCGGGACACTGAACACCGGGGAGCTGTTTTTT. Its protein is CAGRTGTLNTGELFF.

The chain joins TRBV28 to TRBJ1-2; D is unclear. Per the germline V gene, CDR1 is MDHEN and CDR2 is SYDVKM. Trimming removed 3 bases from V and 7 bases from J, with 15 bases in between. CDR3 length: 14 amino acids. CDR3 residues: CASSFPDYQAGYTF. DNA of the CDR3: TGTGCCAGCAGTTTTCCGGACTATCAAGCTGGCTACACCTTC.

CDR3 sequence: CASSLDWGMGQPQHF. The CDR3 DNA is TGCGCCAGCAGCTTGGATTGGGGAATGGGTCAGCCCCAGCATTTT. V and J are TRBV5-1 and TRBJ1-5; D gene ambiguous. The CDR3 spans 15 residues. Per germline, CDR1 SGHRS and CDR2 YFSETQ. V was cut by 0 bases and J by 6 bases, with 13 bases left in between.

V and J are TRBV19 and TRBJ1-4; D not certain. Per the germline V gene, CDR1 is LNHDA and CDR2 is SQIVND (reference sequence). The CDR3 runs to 14 residues. V lost 9 bases, J lost 3 bases, and 14 bases lay in between. The CDR3 DNA sequence: TGTGCCAGCACGCTTGGCGGGGCTAATGAAAAACTGTTTTTT. Its protein is CASTLGGANEKLFF.